This T cell receptor (beta chain) is from a study of low-dose radiotherapy and immunotherapy resistance in tumors. CDR3 length: 13 amino acids. Germline CDR1 SGHDT, CDR2 YYEEEE. V was trimmed by 0 bases and J by 0 bases, leaving 3 bases between them. Primers used for first-strand cDNA, a TRAV- and TRBV-specific set, covered both alpha and beta chains. Amplification, which lasted 15 to 20 PCR cycles, used a constant-region primer and V-primer adapter to amplify TCRs. TCRdb reanalysed the reads using MiXCR and keeps one entry per CDR3 protein. Here the sample spans more than 7,000 distinct CDR3 sequences, roughly 58% being singletons.

The sequence was obtained from a human donor with advanced metastatic prostate, ovarian, gallbladder or colorectal cancer (not recorded which). This table probably holds off-target reads from a library built for another chain. J is TRBJ1-1 and V is TRBV5-6; D is uncertain. DNA for the CDR3: TGTGCCAGCAGCTTGGGTATGAACACTGAAGCTTTCTTT. It is translated as CASSLGMNTEAFF.